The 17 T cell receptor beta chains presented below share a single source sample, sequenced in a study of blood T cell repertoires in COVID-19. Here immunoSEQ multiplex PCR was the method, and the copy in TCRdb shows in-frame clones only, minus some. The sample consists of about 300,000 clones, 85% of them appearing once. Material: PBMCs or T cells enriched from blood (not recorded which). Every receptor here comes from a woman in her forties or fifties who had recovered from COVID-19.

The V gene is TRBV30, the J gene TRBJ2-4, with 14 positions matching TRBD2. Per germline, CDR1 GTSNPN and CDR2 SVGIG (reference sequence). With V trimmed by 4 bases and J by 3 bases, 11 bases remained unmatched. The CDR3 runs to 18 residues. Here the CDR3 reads CAWKGLAGVSAVKNIQYF. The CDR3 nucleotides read TGTGCCTGGAAGGGACTAGCGGGAGTCTCAGCTGTCAAAAACATTCAGTACTTC.

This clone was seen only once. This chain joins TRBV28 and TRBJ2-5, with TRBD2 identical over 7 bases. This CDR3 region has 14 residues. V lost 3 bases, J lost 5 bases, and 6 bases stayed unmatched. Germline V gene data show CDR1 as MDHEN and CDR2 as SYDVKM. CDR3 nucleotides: TGTGCCAGCAGTTTTCCCGGGGGAGGGGAGACCCAGTACTTC. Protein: CASSFPGGGETQYF.

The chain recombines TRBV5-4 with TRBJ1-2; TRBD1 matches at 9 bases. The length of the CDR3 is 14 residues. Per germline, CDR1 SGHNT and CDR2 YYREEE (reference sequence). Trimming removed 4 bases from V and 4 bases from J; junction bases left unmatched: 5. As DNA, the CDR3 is TGTGCCAGCAGCAGGACAGGGGTCATCTATGGCTACACCTTC. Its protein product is CASSRTGVIYGYTF.

In nucleotides, the CDR3 is TGTGCCAGCAGTTACACTGGACAGGCGGCTGAAGCTTTCTTT. This encodes CASSYTGQAAEAFF. The rearrangement joins TRBV6-2 or TRBV6-3 to TRBJ1-1; 7 positions agree with TRBD1. The germline gives CDR1 MNHEY, CDR2 SVGEGT. This CDR3 region has 14 residues. Trimming removed 2 bases from V and 6 bases from J; junction bases left unmatched: 6.

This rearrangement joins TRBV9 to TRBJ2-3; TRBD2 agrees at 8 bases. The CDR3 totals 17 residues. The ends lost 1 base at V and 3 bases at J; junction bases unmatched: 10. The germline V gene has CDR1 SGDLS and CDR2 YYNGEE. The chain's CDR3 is CASSVSYSGSRTDTQYF. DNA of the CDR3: TGTGCCAGCAGCGTAAGTTACAGCGGGAGCCGGACAGATACGCAGTATTTT.

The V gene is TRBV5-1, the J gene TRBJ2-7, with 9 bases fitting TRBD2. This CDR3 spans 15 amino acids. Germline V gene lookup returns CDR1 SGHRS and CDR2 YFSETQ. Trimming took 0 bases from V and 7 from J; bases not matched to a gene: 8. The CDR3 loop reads CASSLDGGGASEQYF. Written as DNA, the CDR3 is TGCGCCAGCAGCTTGGACGGCGGGGGGGCGAGTGAGCAGTACTTC.

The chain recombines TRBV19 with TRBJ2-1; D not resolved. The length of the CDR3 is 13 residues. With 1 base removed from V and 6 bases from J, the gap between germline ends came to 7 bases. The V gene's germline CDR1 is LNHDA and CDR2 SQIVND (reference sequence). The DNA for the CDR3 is TGTGCCAGTAGTATAGGTTCAGTCAATGAGCAGTTCTTC. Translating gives CASSIGSVNEQFF.

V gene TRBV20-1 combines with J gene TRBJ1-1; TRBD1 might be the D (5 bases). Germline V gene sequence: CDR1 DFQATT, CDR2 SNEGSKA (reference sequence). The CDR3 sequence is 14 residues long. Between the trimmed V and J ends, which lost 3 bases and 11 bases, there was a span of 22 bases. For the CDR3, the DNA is TGCAGTGCTAGTTCTAGCGGGACCGCCGACGAGGCTTTCTTT. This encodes CSASSSGTADEAFF.

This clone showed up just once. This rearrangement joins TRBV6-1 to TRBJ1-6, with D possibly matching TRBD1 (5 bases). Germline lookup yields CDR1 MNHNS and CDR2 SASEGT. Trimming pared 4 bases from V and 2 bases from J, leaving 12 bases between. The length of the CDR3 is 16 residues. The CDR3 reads CASSGMQGAYNSPLHF. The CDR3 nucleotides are TGTGCCAGCAGTGGTATGCAGGGCGCCTATAATTCACCCCTCCACTTT.

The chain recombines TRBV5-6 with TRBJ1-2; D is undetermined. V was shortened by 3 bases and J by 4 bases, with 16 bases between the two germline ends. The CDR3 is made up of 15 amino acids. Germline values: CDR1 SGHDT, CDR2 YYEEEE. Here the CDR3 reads CASSSKSVVVYGYTF. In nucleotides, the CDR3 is TGTGCCAGCAGCTCGAAGTCGGTCGTGGTCTATGGCTACACCTTC.

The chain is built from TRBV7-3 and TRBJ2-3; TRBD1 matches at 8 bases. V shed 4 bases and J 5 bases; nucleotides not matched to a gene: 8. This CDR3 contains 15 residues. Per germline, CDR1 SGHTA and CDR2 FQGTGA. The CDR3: CASSSSGGRVDTQYF. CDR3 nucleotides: TGTGCCAGCAGCTCATCAGGGGGCAGGGTAGATACGCAGTATTTT.

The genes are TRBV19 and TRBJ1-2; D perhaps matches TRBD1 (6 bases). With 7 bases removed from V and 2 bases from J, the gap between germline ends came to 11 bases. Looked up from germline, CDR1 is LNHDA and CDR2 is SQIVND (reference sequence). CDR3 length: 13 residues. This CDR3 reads CASMGRGNYGYTF. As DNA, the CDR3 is TGTGCCAGTATGGGAAGGGGGAACTATGGCTACACCTTC.

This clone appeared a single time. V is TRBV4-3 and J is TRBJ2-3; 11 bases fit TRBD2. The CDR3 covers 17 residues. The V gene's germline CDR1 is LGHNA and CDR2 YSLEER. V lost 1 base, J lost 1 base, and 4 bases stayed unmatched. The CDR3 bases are TGCGCCAGCAGCCAAGGGCGACTAGCGGGGCGCACAGATACGCAGTATTTT. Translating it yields CASSQGRLAGRTDTQYF.

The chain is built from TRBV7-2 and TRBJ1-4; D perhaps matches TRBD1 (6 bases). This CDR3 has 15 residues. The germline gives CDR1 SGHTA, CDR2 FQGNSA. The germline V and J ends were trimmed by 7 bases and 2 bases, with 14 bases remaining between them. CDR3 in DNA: TGTGCCAGCACCCACCTTACAGGGACTAATGAAAAACTGTTTTTT. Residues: CASTHLTGTNEKLFF.

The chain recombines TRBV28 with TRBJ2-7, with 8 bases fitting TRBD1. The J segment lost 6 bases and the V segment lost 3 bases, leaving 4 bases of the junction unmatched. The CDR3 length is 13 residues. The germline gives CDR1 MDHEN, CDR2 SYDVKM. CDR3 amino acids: CASSLDRDIEQYF. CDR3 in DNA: TGTGCCAGCAGTTTGGACAGGGACATCGAGCAGTACTTC.

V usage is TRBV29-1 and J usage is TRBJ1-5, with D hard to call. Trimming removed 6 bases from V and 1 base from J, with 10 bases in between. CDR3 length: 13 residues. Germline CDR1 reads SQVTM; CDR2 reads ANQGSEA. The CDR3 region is CSVLETSNQPQHF. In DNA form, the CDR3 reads TGCAGCGTCCTAGAGACCAGCAATCAGCCCCAGCATTTT.

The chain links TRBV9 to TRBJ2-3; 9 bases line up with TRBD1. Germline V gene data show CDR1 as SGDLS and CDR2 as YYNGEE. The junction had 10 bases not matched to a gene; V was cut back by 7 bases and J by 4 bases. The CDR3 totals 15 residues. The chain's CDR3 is CASGSGTGFSDTQYF. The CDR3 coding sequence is TGTGCCAGCGGATCCGGGACAGGGTTCTCAGATACGCAGTATTTT.